The text below deals with one T cell receptor beta chain. The antigen it recognizes is unknown. No qualities accompany the bases; no much larger clone lies one base away. The data belong to a study of cytomegalovirus exposure and HLA in healthy donors (dated by TCRdb to 2016 to 2017). For the study in its entirety: The approximately 710 repertoires of the first cohort and the roughly 120 validation repertoires were produced on the same platform, according to a later analysis. The study aimed to test whether signatures of past pathogen exposure could be identified by cataloging public T cell receptors. Besides the first cohort of roughly 700 subjects, a separate validation cohort made up of over a hundred different subjects was used. To predict cytomegalovirus infection status, the study brought together high-throughput TCR immunosequencing, statistical association of individual TCRs with disease status, and machine learning. The paper as a whole reports these results and caveats: In a later analysis, TCRs clustered in the first cohort were found to also tend to co-occur in the 130 or so validation repertoires, with over 90% of cluster scores above 0. The study listed approximately 150 TCR beta chains as associated with cytomegalovirus. Most TCR sequences were observed very rarely across donors, whereas some public TCRs were present in many individuals. A later analysis lacked HLA typing for the validation cohort, so it scored co-occurrence in that cohort across all 130 or so repertoires. In vitro tests confirmed that a few of the cytomegalovirus-associated TCR beta chains recognize cytomegalovirus antigens. The authors suggested that the approach could potentially be generalized to other disease states and immunological phenotypes. The classifier was reported to diagnose cytomegalovirus status with high specificity and sensitivity in both the original cohort and the validation cohort.

As encoded in the germline V gene, CDR1 is SGHDT while CDR2 is YYEEEE. The V end loses 0 bases and the J end loses 4 bases, and a stretch of 5 bases separates them. The CDR3 goes from the cysteine to the phenylalanine over 13 residues. The DNA shown is the 39-base CDR3, in frame from base 1. The donors belonged to the validation cohort of over a hundred subjects, which was separate from the roughly 700-subject first cohort. Libraries were made using the immunoSEQ multiplex PCR assay. The authors' analysis ran thus. A statistical classification framework was built to diagnose cytomegalovirus status from the catalog of TCR beta chain sequences. This is the immuneACCESS table as TCRdb keeps it, with only in-frame sequences that have V and J called. A part of the clones is gone; compared with another copy, unresolved V genes explain less than half, and the rest is unexplained. That table is the source of V, J and clone size, and D and trimming were worked out from the DNA. The sample data list about 140,000 clones, and 84% of these were observed just once. Of the sample, 1.4% is held by the ten largest clones.

The sequenced material came from PBMCs. The rearranged segments are TRBV5-6 and TRBJ1-5; the D gene cannot be named for sure. This sequence originates from a woman in her thirties in good health and CMV-seronegative. The nucleotide sequence is given as TGTGCCAGCAGCTTGGCGGGGAATCAGCCCCAGCATTTT. This translates into CASSLAGNQPQHF.